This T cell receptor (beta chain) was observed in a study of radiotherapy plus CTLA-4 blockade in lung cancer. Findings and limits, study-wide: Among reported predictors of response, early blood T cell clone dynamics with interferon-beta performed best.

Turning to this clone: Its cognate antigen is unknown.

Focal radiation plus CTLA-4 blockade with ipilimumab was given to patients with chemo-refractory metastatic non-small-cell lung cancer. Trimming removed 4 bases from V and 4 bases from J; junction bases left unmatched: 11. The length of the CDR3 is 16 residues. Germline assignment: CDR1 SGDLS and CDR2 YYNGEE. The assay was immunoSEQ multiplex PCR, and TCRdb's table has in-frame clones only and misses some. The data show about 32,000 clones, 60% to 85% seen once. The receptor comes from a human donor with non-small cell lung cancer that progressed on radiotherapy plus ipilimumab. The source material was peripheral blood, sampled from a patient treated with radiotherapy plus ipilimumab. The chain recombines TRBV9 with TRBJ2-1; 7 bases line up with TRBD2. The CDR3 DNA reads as TGTGCCAGCAGCTCATTCGGGGCGGGAGCTTACAATGAGCAGTTCTTC. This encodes CASSSFGAGAYNEQFF.